This TCR beta chain is from a study of control samples from healthy donors and cancer patients (dated by TCRdb to the early 2020s). The library was obtained by the immunoSEQ multiplex PCR assay. Held by TCRdb, this immuneACCESS table contains in-frame sequences only and omits some clones. Under half of the omission traces to an unresolved V gene where checked; the cause of the rest is unknown. In all, the sample holds 96,000 or so clones, and 90% to 95% of those were seen once. The ten largest clones capture 8% of the sample. Details on this clone: It has no known antigen specificity. No base quality values were provided; no much bigger clone lies one nucleotide off.

Germline trimming: 4 bases from V, 10 bases from J; junction bases outside gene matches: 1. Measured from the cysteine to the phenylalanine, the CDR3 is 11 residues long. The retained sequence is limited to the CDR3, 33 bases, with the frame set at the first base. Sequenced: blood. The rearrangement joined TRBV12-3 or TRBV12-4 to TRBJ2-1, with 7 bases matching TRBD1. The receptor was isolated from a man aged 18 to 35 in good health. The CDR3 amino acid sequence is: CASSSRGEQFF. At the DNA level, the sequence is TGTGCCAGCAGTTCCAGGGGGGAGCAGTTCTTC.